This section outlines one TCR beta chain sequence together with its context. Its antigen is unknown. This entry is derived from a study of Ad26.COV2.S vaccination and SARS-CoV-2 variants. Points from the study as a whole: Substantial breadth was reported for post-vaccination spike-specific CD8+ and CD4+ T cells. The study found higher spike-specific TCR breadth in vaccine than placebo recipients. Vaccine and placebo recipients had comparable breadth of non-spike TCRs.

Method: immunoSEQ multiplex PCR; TCRdb's copy keeps in-frame clones and lacks some. The sample holds around 100,000 clones, around 82% seen once. The origin of this receptor is a human donor who had recovered from COVID-19. The specimen comprised peripheral blood, sampled after recovery from COVID-19.

The CDR3 loop reads CASQGAGKNTEAFF. The CDR3 DNA is TGTGCCAGCCAAGGGGCAGGCAAGAACACTGAAGCTTTCTTT. The chain has TRBV28 and TRBJ1-1; TRBD1 is a possible D gene (5 bases). Trimming cost V 8 bases and J 1 base, with 14 bases left between them. There are 14 residues in the CDR3. Germline CDR1 MDHEN, CDR2 SYDVKM.